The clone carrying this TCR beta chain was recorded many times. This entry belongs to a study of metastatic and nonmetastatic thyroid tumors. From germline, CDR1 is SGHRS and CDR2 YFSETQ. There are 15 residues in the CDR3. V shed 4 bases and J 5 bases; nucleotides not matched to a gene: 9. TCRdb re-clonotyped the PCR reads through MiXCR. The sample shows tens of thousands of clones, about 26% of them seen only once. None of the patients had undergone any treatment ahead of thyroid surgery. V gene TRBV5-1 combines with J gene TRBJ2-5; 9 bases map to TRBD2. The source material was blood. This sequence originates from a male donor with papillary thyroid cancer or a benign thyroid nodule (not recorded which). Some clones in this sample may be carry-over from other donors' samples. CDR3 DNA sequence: TGCGCCAGCAGCGAAGGGACTAGCAGATGGGAGACCCAGTACTTC. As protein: CASSEGTSRWETQYF.